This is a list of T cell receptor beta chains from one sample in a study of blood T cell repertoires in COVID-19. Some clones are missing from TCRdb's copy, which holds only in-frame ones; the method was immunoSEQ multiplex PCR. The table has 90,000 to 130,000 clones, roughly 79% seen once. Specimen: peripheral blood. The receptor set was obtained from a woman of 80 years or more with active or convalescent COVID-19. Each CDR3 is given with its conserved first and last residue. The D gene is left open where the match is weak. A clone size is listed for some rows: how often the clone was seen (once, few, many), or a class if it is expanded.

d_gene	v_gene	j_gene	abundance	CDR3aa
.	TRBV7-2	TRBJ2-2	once	CASSSTDTGELFF
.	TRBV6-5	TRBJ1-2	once	CASSQGSNYGYTF
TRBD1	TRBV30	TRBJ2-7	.	CAWSVRIVSGGKSYEQYF
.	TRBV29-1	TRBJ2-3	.	CSVESLADTDTQYF
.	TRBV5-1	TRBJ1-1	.	CASSLERGATGTEAFF
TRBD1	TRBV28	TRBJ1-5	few	CASSPPGQGTWQPQHF
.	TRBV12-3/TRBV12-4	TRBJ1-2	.	CASSFQGGYGYTF
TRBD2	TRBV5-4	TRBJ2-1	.	CASSLGAGGYNEQFF
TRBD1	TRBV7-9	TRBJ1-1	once	CASSARQGLGTEAFF
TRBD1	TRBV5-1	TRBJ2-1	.	CASTTGGGYNEQFF
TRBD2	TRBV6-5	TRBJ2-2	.	CASSYRLAGAGELFF
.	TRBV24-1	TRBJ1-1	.	CATKGWNWRRNTEAFF
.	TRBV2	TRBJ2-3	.	CASNSGLYSTDTQYF
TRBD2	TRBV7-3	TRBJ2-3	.	CASSHTSGRANTQYF
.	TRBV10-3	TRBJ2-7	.	CAISESYQDEQYF
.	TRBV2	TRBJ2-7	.	CASSEQGSTYEQYF
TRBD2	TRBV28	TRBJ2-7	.	CASSHGLAGGNEQYF
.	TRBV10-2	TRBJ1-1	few	CASTPGWVNTEAFF
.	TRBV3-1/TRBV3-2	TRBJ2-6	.	CASSPDSLRWSGANVLTF
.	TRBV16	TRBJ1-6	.	CASSQGEAYNSPLHF